The present T cell receptor beta chain was sequenced within a study of cytomegalovirus exposure and HLA in healthy donors. This CDR3 spans 14 amino acids. Germline V CDR1 and CDR2: SGHRS, YFSETQ. V shed 4 bases and J 4 bases; nucleotides not matched to a gene: 3. The donors were healthy bone marrow donors. The donors, nominally healthy at sampling, likely had unrecorded immune exposures. Study conclusions and caveats: In an earlier analysis, productive rearrangement rates for most beta V segments clustered near 87% or 30%. Later analysis demonstrated an association between a missense DCLRE1C variant and TCR beta V- and J-gene trimming.

The PCR employed 60 Vbeta primers together with 13 Jbeta primers. Data came from immunoSEQ multiplex PCR; TCRdb stores just in-frame clones and leaves some out. Counted here are about 180,000 clones, around 77% occurring once; the ten biggest clones make up 1.5% to 2%. This clone was recorded only once. What it recognizes is unknown. The identical CDR3 is also encoded by other nucleotide sequences in the sample. The sequence derives from a woman aged 30 to 39 in good health and CMV-seronegative. The sample comprised PBMCs. V and J are TRBV5-1 and TRBJ1-1; 11 positions match TRBD1. CDR3: CASSPGTGGTEAFF. CDR3 bases: TGCGCCAGCAGCCCCGGGACAGGGGGCACTGAAGCTTTCTTT.